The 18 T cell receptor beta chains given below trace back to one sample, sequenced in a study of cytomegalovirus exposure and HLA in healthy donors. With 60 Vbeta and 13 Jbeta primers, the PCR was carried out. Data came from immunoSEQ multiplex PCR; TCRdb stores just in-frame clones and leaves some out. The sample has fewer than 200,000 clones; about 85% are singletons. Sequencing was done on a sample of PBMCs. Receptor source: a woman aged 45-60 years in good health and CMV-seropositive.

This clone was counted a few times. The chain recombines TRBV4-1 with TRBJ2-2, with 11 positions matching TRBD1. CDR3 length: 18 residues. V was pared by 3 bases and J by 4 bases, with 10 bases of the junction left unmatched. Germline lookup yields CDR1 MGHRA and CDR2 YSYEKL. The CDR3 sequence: CASSQGPDRGRFTGELFF. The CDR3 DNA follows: TGCGCCAGCAGCCAGGGACCGGACAGGGGGCGGTTCACCGGGGAGCTGTTTTTT.

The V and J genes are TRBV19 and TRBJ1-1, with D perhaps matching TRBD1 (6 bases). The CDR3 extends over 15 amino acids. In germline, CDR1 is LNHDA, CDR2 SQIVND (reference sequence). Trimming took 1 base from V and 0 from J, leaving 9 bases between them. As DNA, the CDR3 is TGTGCCAGTAGTATAGGTACAGGGTTGAACACTGAAGCTTTCTTT. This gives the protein CASSIGTGLNTEAFF.

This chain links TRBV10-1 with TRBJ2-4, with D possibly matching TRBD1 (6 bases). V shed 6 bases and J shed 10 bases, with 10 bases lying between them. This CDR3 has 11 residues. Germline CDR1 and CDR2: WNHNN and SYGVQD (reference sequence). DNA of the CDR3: TGCGCCAGCAGCGCCGGGACAATTCAGTACTTC. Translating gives CASSAGTIQYF.

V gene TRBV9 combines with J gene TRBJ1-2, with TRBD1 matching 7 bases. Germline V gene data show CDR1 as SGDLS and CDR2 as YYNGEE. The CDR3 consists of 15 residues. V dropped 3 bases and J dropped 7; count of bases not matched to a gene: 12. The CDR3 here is CASSGFQGGHFGYTF. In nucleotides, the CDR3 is TGTGCCAGCAGCGGATTCCAGGGGGGCCACTTTGGCTACACCTTC. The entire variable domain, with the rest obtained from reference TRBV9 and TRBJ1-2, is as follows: DSGVTQTPKHLITATGQRVTLRCSPRSGDLSVYWYQQSLDQGLQFLIQYYNGEERAKGNILERFSAQQFPDLHSELNLSSLELGDSALYFCASSGFQGGHFGYTFGSGTRLTVV.

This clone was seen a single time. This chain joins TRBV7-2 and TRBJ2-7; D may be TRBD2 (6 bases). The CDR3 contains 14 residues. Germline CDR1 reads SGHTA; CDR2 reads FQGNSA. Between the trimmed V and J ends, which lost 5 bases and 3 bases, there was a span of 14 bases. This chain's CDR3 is CASSPDYYFYEQYF. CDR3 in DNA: TGTGCCAGCAGCCCGGACTATTATTTCTACGAGCAGTACTTC. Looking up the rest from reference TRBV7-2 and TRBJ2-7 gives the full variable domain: GAGVSQSPSNKVTEKGKDVELRCDPISGHTALYWYRQSLGQGLEFLIYFQGNSAPDKSGLPSDRFSAERTGGSVSTLTIQRTQQEDSAVYLCASSPDYYFYEQYFGPGTRLTVT.

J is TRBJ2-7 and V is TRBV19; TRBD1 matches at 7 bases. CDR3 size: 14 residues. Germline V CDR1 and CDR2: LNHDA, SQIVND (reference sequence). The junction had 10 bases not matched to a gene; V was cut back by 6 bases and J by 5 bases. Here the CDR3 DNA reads TGTGCCAGTAGGGGAAAGACAGGGCCCCACGAGCAGTACTTC. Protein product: CASRGKTGPHEQYF.

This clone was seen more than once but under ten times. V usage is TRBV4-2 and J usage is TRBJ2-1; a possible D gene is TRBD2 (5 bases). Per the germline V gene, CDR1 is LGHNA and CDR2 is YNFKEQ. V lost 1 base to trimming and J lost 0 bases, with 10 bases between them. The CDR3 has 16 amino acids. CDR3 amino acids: CASSQGGIGSYNEQFF. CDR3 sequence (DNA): TGTGCCAGCAGCCAAGGAGGGATAGGCTCCTACAATGAGCAGTTCTTC.

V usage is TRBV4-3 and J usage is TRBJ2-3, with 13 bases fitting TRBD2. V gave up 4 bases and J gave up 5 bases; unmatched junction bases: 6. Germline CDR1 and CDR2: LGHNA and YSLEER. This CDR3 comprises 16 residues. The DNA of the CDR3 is TGCGCCAGCAGCCGGGGGAGACTAGCGGGAGGAGATACGCAGTATTTT. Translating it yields CASSRGRLAGGDTQYF.

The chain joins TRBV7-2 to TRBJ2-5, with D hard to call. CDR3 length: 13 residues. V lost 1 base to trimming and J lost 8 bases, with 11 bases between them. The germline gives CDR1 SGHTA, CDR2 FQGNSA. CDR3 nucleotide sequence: TGTGCCAGCAGCTTAGAGATCAGGCCAACCCAGTACTTC. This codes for CASSLEIRPTQYF.

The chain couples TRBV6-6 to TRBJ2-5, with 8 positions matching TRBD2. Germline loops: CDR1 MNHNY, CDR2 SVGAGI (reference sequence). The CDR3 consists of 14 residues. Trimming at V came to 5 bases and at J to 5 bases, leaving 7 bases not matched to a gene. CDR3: CASSTGTRAETQYF. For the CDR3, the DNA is TGTGCCAGCAGTACCGGGACTAGGGCCGAGACCCAGTACTTC.

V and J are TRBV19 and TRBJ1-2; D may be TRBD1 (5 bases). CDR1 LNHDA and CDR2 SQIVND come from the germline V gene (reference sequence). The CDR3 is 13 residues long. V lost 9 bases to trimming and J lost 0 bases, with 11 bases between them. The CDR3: CARADRANYGYTF. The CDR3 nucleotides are TGTGCCAGAGCTGACAGAGCTAACTATGGCTACACCTTC.

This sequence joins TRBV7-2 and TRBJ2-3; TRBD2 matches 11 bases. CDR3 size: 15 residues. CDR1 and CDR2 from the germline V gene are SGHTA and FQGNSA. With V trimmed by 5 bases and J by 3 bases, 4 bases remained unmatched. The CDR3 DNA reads TGTGCCAGCAGCCGACTAGCGGGGATAACAGATACGCAGTATTTT. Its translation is CASSRLAGITDTQYF.

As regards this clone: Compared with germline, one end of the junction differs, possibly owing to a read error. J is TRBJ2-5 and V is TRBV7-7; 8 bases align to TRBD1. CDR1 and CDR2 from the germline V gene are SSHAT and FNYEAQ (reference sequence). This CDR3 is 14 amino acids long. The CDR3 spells CASSADRGVGEQYF. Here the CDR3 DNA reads TGTGCTAGCAGCGCCGACAGGGGAGTAGGGGAGCAGTACTTC.

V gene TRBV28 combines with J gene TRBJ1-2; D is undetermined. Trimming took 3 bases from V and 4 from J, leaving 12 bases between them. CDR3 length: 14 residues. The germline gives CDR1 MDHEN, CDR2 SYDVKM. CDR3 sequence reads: CASSFAGSLYGYTF. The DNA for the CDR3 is TGTGCCAGCAGTTTTGCGGGCAGTCTCTATGGCTACACCTTC.

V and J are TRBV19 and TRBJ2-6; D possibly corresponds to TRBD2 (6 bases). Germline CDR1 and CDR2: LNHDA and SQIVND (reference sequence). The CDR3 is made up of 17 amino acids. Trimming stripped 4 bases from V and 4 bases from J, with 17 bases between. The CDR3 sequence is CASSTQGPAGGANVLTF. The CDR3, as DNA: TGTGCCAGTAGTACACAAGGCCCGGCGGGGGGGGCCAACGTCCTGACTTTC.

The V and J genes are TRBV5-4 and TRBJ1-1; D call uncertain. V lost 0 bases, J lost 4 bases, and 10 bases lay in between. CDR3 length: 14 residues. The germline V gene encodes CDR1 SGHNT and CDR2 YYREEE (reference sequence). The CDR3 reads CASSLDAASTEAFF. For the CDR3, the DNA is TGTGCCAGCAGCTTGGATGCAGCTAGCACTGAAGCTTTCTTT.

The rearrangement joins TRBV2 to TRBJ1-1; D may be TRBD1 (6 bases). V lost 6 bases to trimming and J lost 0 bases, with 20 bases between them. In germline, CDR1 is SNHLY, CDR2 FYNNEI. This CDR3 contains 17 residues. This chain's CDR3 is CASSGPGHGLMNTEAFF. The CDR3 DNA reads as TGTGCCAGCAGCGGCCCGGGACATGGGCTTATGAACACTGAAGCTTTCTTT.

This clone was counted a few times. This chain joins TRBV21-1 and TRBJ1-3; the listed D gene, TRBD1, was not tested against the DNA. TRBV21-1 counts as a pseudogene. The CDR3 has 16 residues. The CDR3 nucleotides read TGTGCCAGCAGCCTCCAACAAAGTCTCTCTGGAAACACCATATATTTT. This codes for CASSLQQSLSGNTIYF.